A selection of T cell receptor beta chains follows, all from one sample in a study of cytomegalovirus exposure and HLA in healthy donors. This table comes from immunoSEQ multiplex PCR, and its TCRdb copy is limited to in-frame clones, with some not included. The repertoire includes around 220,000 clones, 75% to 85% of them detected once, and 1.2% to 1.5% sits in the top ten. Sequencing was carried out using PBMCs. These receptors were collected from a girl between 5 and 17 years old in good health and CMV-seronegative. Both conserved end residues are part of each CDR3. The order of the fields is D gene, clone size, V gene, J gene, CDR3 DNA, CDR3 protein. D genes are given only for firm matches. Some rows have no size entry. The others give once, few or many, or a class for an expanded clone.

.	.	TRBV2	TRBJ2-5	TGTGCCAGCAGTGCAAATTGGCAAGAAGAGACCCAGTACTTC	CASSANWQEETQYF
.	.	TRBV5-8	TRBJ2-3	TGTGCCAGCAGCAAGGTTGGGGGGACGCAGTATTTT	CASSKVGGTQYF
.	.	TRBV29-1	TRBJ1-4	TGCAGCGTTGAATCCGGGTCTAATGAAAAACTGTTTTTT	CSVESGSNEKLFF
.	.	TRBV5-1	TRBJ2-7	TGCGCCAGCCGCGAGGGCGCCACCTACGAGCAGTACTTC	CASREGATYEQYF
TRBD1	once	TRBV27	TRBJ1-5	TGTGCCAGCAGCAAGACAGGGAAATCGGATTTTTATAGCAATCAGCCCCAGCATTTT	CASSKTGKSDFYSNQPQHF
.	.	TRBV29-1	TRBJ1-1	TGCAGCGTCAAACAAACGGAGACAGGTAACACTGAAGCTTTCTTT	CSVKQTETGNTEAFF
TRBD1	once	TRBV2	TRBJ2-7	TGTGCCAGCAGTCCTGGGACAGGGATGCACGAGCAGTACTTC	CASSPGTGMHEQYF
.	.	TRBV5-5	TRBJ2-4	TGTGCCAGCAGCCCGGGGTTAGCGTGGGCCAAAAACATTCAGTACTTC	CASSPGLAWAKNIQYF
TRBD1	.	TRBV5-1	TRBJ2-3	TGCGCCAGCAGCTTGGATTCAGGGGGAAATACAGATACGCAGTATTTT	CASSLDSGGNTDTQYF
TRBD1	.	TRBV28	TRBJ2-1	TGTGCCAGCAGTTCGGACAGGGTGCTACGTGAGCAGTTCTTC	CASSSDRVLREQFF
TRBD1	.	TRBV6-1	TRBJ1-2	TGTGCCAGCAGTGAGGTGACAGGGGAATATGGCTACACCTTC	CASSEVTGEYGYTF
.	once	TRBV9	TRBJ1-1	TGTGCCAGCAGCGTAGATGGGGAGGCCCCTCAAGAAGCTTTCTTT	CASSVDGEAPQEAFF
TRBD2	.	TRBV30	TRBJ2-7	TGTGCCTGGAGTGTCGGGGGGGCGTCGTACGAGCAGTACTTC	CAWSVGGASYEQYF
.	.	TRBV9	TRBJ1-1	TGTGCCAGCAGCCCTTTGAACACTGAAGCTTTCTTT	CASSPLNTEAFF
TRBD2	.	TRBV19	TRBJ2-1	TGTGCCAGTAGTCCGGGACTAGCGGGAGGGTACAATGAGCAGTTCTTC	CASSPGLAGGYNEQFF
.	few	TRBV6-1	TRBJ1-4	TGTGCCAGCCAACTGTCACAGGTCCAACCTGAAAAACTGTTTTTT	CASQLSQVQPEKLFF
TRBD2	.	TRBV4-3	TRBJ2-7	TGCGCCAGCAGCCATCTTTCTTTAGCGGGAGGGTCCTACGAGCAGTACTTC	CASSHLSLAGGSYEQYF
.	.	TRBV4-2	TRBJ1-3	TGTGCCAGCAGCCAAGTAACTGGTAACTCTGGAAACACCATATATTTT	CASSQVTGNSGNTIYF
.	.	TRBV6-5	TRBJ1-1	TGTGCCAGCAGTTACTCTTTCACAGTGATGAACACTGAAGCTTTCTTT	CASSYSFTVMNTEAFF
TRBD1	.	TRBV7-8	TRBJ2-5	TGTGCCAGCAGCTATGGGACAGTCCGGGAGACCCAGTACTTC	CASSYGTVRETQYF
.	.	TRBV6-5	TRBJ1-3	TGTGCCAGCAGTTACGACAGAGGAAACACCATATATTTT	CASSYDRGNTIYF
TRBD1	once	TRBV5-1	TRBJ1-2	TGCGCCAGCAGCACGGGACAGGGGGCGCTTCACTATGGCTACACCTTC	CASSTGQGALHYGYTF
.	.	TRBV1	TRBJ2-1	TGCACCAGCAGCCAAACTAGCGGGGCCCGCTACAATGAGCAGTTCTTC	CTSSQTSGARYNEQFF
.	.	TRBV28	TRBJ1-4	TGTGCCAGCACCCTAAACTGGGGCACATCTAATGAAAAACTGTTTTTT	CASTLNWGTSNEKLFF
TRBD1	.	TRBV6-1	TRBJ1-1	TGTGCCAGCAGTCGGGACAGAGGATTGAACACTGAAGCTTTCTTT	CASSRDRGLNTEAFF
TRBD1	.	TRBV14	TRBJ1-1	TGTGCCAGCAGCCAAGGGGACAGGGCGAGGGTTTTCTTT	CASSQGDRARVFF
TRBD2	.	TRBV4-1	TRBJ2-1	TGCGCCAGCAGCCAAGTAAGAGCGGGAGTAATGGATGAGCAGTTCTTC	CASSQVRAGVMDEQFF
TRBD1	few	TRBV30	TRBJ1-4	TGTGCCTGGAGTGAGGACAGGAAAAAACTGTTTTTT	CAWSEDRKKLFF
TRBD2	.	TRBV5-4	TRBJ2-1	TGTGCCAGCAGCCTGGGGGGCGGGAGGGCTTTCAATGAGCAGTTCTTC	CASSLGGGRAFNEQFF
.	.	TRBV28	TRBJ1-5	TGTGCCAGCAGGCAGGGTTGGAATCAGCCCCAGCATTTT	CASRQGWNQPQHF
.	.	TRBV10-3	TRBJ2-5	TGTGCCATCAGTGAGGGGCGAGCTGGAGGGGCCCAGTACTTC	CAISEGRAGGAQYF
TRBD2	.	TRBV6-5	TRBJ2-7	TGTGCCAGCAGCCGACTAGCGGGAGTGAGCGAGCAGTACTTC	CASSRLAGVSEQYF
.	.	TRBV28	TRBJ1-2	TGTGCCAGCAGGCCAAATACTCTCCGACAGGCCCAATCTTGGATTGGTGGCTACACCTTC	CASRPNTLRQAQSWIGGYTF
TRBD2	.	TRBV9	TRBJ2-7	TGTGCCAGCAGCGTAGTAGGGAGGGCCGGCTCGGAGCAGTACTTC	CASSVVGRAGSEQYF
TRBD1	.	TRBV30	TRBJ1-3	TGTGCCTGGCAACAGGGGGCAGGAAACACCATATATTTT	CAWQQGAGNTIYF
TRBD2	.	TRBV5-1	TRBJ2-1	TGCGCCAGCAGCTTGGTTTGGGAGGGTGAGCAGTTCTTC	CASSLVWEGEQFF
.	.	TRBV6-6	TRBJ1-6	TGTGCCAGCCAGGGTAGAGGATGGGGTTCACCCCTCCACTTT	CASQGRGWGSPLHF